These 19 T cell receptor beta chains were all obtained from the same sample, sequenced in a study of cytomegalovirus exposure and HLA in healthy donors. PCR employed 60 Vbeta and 13 Jbeta primers. This table comes from immunoSEQ multiplex PCR, and its TCRdb copy is limited to in-frame clones, with some not included. In total, the table holds some 41,000 clones. Input material: PBMCs. These receptors originate from a man aged 30 to 39 in good health and CMV-seronegative.

This clone is medium-sized by frequency. The chain has TRBV5-1 and TRBJ1-4; 9 bases agree with TRBD1. The CDR3 totals 14 residues. V was clipped by 1 base and J by 5 bases; unmatched bases: 0. Looked up from germline, CDR1 is SGHRS and CDR2 is YFSETQ. CDR3 DNA: TGCGCCAGCAGCTTGACAGGGGGCAATGAAAAACTGTTTTTT. Its translation is CASSLTGGNEKLFF.

V is TRBV5-6 and J is TRBJ1-1; D is unresolved. Trimming took off 4 bases at V and 1 base at J, with 8 bases between the two ends. Germline values: CDR1 SGHDT, CDR2 YYEEEE. This CDR3 region has 13 residues. CDR3 amino acids: CASSEDWNTEAFF. DNA of the CDR3: TGTGCCAGCAGCGAAGACTGGAACACTGAAGCTTTCTTT.

This chain links TRBV19 with TRBJ2-7, with 9 bases identical to TRBD2. There are 15 residues in the CDR3. V lost 5 bases and J lost 2; bases outside the gene matches: 7. Germline lookup yields CDR1 LNHDA and CDR2 SQIVND (reference sequence). The CDR3 sequence is CASSPLSGGAYEQYF. The CDR3, as DNA: TGTGCCAGTAGTCCACTTAGCGGGGGAGCCTACGAGCAGTACTTC.

V is TRBV19 and J is TRBJ2-5; 10 bases line up with TRBD1. This CDR3 region has 17 residues. The V gene end was trimmed by 4 bases and the J gene end by 4 bases; junction bases not matched to a gene: 12. In germline, CDR1 is LNHDA, CDR2 SQIVND (reference sequence). CDR3 nucleotide sequence: TGTGCCAGTAGTACCCTGAAGGTGACAGGGGGCTTAGAGACCCAGTACTTC. Amino acids: CASSTLKVTGGLETQYF. The whole variable domain, filled in from reference TRBV19 and TRBJ2-5, reads DGGITQSPKYLFRKEGQNVTLSCEQNLNHDAMYWYRQDPGQGLRLIYYSQIVNDFQKGDIAEGYSVSREKKESFPLTVTSAQKNPTAFYLCASSTLKVTGGLETQYFGPGTRLLVL.

The chain carries TRBV7-9 and TRBJ2-5, with 12 bases fitting TRBD2. V lost 2 bases and J lost 1; bases outside the gene matches: 8. This CDR3 contains 18 residues. Germline CDR1 and CDR2: SEHNR and FQNEAQ (reference sequence). CDR3 sequence (DNA): TGTGCCAGCAGCTTATTCCCTAGCGGGAGGGCCCCCCAAGAGACCCAGTACTTC. Amino acids: CASSLFPSGRAPQETQYF.

This sequence joins TRBV2 and TRBJ1-2; the match to TRBD1 covers 7 bases. The germline V gene encodes CDR1 SNHLY and CDR2 FYNNEI. The CDR3 has 13 amino acids. J lost 2 bases, V lost 3 bases, and 0 bases had no gene match. CDR3 nucleotides: TGTGCCAGCAGTGAGGGACAGAACTATGGCTACACCTTC. Translation: CASSEGQNYGYTF.

CDR3 protein: CATSRTDGSNQPQHF. CDR3 DNA sequence: TGTGCCACCAGCAGGACAGACGGTAGCAATCAGCCCCAGCATTTT. This chain uses TRBV15 with TRBJ1-5; D is perhaps TRBD1 (5 bases). The length of the CDR3 is 15 residues. Looked up from germline, CDR1 is LNHNV and CDR2 is YYDKDF (reference sequence). Trimming took 3 bases from V and 0 from J, leaving 9 bases between them.

This chain connects TRBV7-2 to TRBJ2-7, with D tentatively TRBD1 (5 bases). V shed 4 bases and J shed 2 bases, with 12 bases lying between them. This CDR3 spans 14 amino acids. CDR1 and CDR2 from the germline V gene are SGHTA and FQGNSA. Written as DNA, the CDR3 is TGTGCCAGCAGCTCCCGGACAACTACCTACGAGCAGTACTTC. Translating gives CASSSRTTTYEQYF.

The J gene is TRBJ1-4, the V gene TRBV4-2, with a weak D call TRBD1 (6 bases). The V gene lost 0 bases and the J gene lost 8 bases, with 10 bases spanning the gap. The length of the CDR3 is 14 residues. Per germline, CDR1 LGHNA and CDR2 YNFKEQ. The CDR3 reads CASSQDRGVEKLFF. CDR3 sequence (DNA): TGTGCCAGCAGCCAAGACAGGGGTGTGGAAAAACTGTTTTTT.

The J gene is TRBJ1-4, the V gene TRBV2, with D possibly being TRBD1 (5 bases). Trimming shortened V by 8 bases and J by 7 bases, and 14 bases separated the two germline ends. The germline CDR1 and CDR2 sequences are SNHLY and FYNNEI. This CDR3 comprises 13 residues. The CDR3 spells CASVGRDAEKLFF. DNA of the CDR3: TGTGCCAGCGTTGGCAGGGATGCTGAAAAACTGTTTTTT.

The gene calls are TRBV4-1 and TRBJ2-3; 9 bases agree with TRBD2. Germline-derived CDR1 and CDR2 are MGHRA and YSYEKL. Trimming took 0 bases from V and 2 from J; bases not matched to a gene: 6. The CDR3 sequence is 17 residues long. This CDR3 reads CASSQERSGGITDTQYF. Here the CDR3 DNA reads TGCGCCAGCAGCCAAGAGCGGAGCGGGGGGATCACAGATACGCAGTATTTT.

The chain links TRBV29-1 to TRBJ2-5; 9 bases map to TRBD1. The DNA matches TRBJ2-7 better at its end, which makes the J call doubtful. The germline CDR1 and CDR2 sequences are SQVTM and ANQGSEA. The CDR3 sequence is 14 residues long. CDR3 coding DNA: TGCAGCGTCAGAGACAGGGGGGGCTCCTACGAGCAGTACTTC. As protein: CSVRDRGGSYEQYF.

The rearrangement uses TRBV11-3 and TRBJ2-2; D perhaps matches TRBD2 (6 bases). The CDR3 runs 16 residues. CDR1 and CDR2 (germline): SGHNT, YENEEA. The V gene lost 5 bases and the J gene lost 1 base, with 14 bases spanning the gap. The CDR3, as DNA: TGTGCCAGCAGCCAAGCCGGGACTCAGAACACCGGGGAGCTGTTTTTT. Its translation is CASSQAGTQNTGELFF.

The chain uses TRBV7-8 and TRBJ2-7; TRBD1 agrees at 9 bases. With V trimmed by 4 bases and J by 3 bases, 7 bases remained unmatched. From germline, CDR1 is SGHVS and CDR2 FQNEAQ. This CDR3 comprises 15 residues. CDR3 region: CASSSTPDRGYEQYF. Here the CDR3 DNA reads TGTGCCAGCAGCTCTACTCCGGACAGGGGCTACGAGCAGTACTTC. Full variable domain (missing parts from reference TRBV7-8 and TRBJ2-7): GAGVSQSPRYKVAKRGQDVALRCDPISGHVSLFWYQQALGQGPEFLTYFQNEAQLDKSGLPSDRFFAERPEGSVSTLKIQRTQQEDSAVYLCASSSTPDRGYEQYFGPGTRLTVT.

The chain recombines TRBV2 with TRBJ2-7, with 8 nucleotides matching TRBD1. The CDR3 runs to 17 residues. Germline V lookup: CDR1 SNHLY, CDR2 FYNNEI. The trim removed 2 bases at V and 4 bases at J, leaving 13 bases unmatched. CDR3 sequence: CASSESSQDRVSYEQYF. CDR3 coding DNA: TGTGCCAGCAGTGAATCATCGCAGGACAGGGTTTCTTACGAGCAGTACTTC. The complete variable domain, with remaining parts taken from reference TRBV2 and TRBJ2-7, reads EPEVTQTPSHQVTQMGQEVILRCVPISNHLYFYWYRQILGQKVEFLVSFYNNEISEKSEIFDDQFSVERPDGSNFTLKIRSTKLEDSAMYFCASSESSQDRVSYEQYFGPGTRLTVT.

This sequence joins TRBV18 and TRBJ2-5; perhaps TRBD2 as D (6 bases). Trimming shortened V by 6 bases and J by 11 bases, and 19 bases separated the two germline ends. The CDR3 is 13 residues long. Germline CDR1 KGHSH, CDR2 LQKENI. CDR3 DNA: TGTGCCAGCTCGGGTAGGGGAGGAGGGGAGCAGTACTTC. Its protein is CASSGRGGGEQYF.

The V call is TRBV7-2, the J call TRBJ2-1, with 10 bases fitting TRBD1. Germline V gene lookup returns CDR1 SGHTA and CDR2 FQGNSA. The CDR3 has 16 residues. Germline trimming cut 6 bases from V and 8 bases from J; bases unmatched to any gene: 13. The CDR3: CASRHPGQGKRDEQFF. The CDR3 DNA is TGTGCCAGCAGACACCCGGGACAGGGGAAAAGGGATGAGCAGTTCTTC.

The J gene is TRBJ1-2, the V gene TRBV25-1; 8 nucleotides agree with TRBD1. Trimming at V came to 6 bases and at J to 2 bases, leaving 5 bases not matched to a gene. The CDR3 spans 14 residues. CDR1 and CDR2 (germline): MGHDK, SYGVNS. Written as DNA, the CDR3 is TGTGCCAGCAGAGCCACAGGGGGAAACTATGGCTACACCTTC. This gives the protein CASRATGGNYGYTF.

The chain carries TRBV4-1 and TRBJ1-1, with D unresolved. The length of the CDR3 is 15 residues. V gave up 2 bases and J gave up 1 base, with 11 bases separating them. The V gene's germline CDR1 is MGHRA and CDR2 YSYEKL. The DNA for the CDR3 is TGCGCCAGCAGCCAAACATGGCCTCCGAACACTGAAGCTTTCTTT. Its translation is CASSQTWPPNTEAFF.